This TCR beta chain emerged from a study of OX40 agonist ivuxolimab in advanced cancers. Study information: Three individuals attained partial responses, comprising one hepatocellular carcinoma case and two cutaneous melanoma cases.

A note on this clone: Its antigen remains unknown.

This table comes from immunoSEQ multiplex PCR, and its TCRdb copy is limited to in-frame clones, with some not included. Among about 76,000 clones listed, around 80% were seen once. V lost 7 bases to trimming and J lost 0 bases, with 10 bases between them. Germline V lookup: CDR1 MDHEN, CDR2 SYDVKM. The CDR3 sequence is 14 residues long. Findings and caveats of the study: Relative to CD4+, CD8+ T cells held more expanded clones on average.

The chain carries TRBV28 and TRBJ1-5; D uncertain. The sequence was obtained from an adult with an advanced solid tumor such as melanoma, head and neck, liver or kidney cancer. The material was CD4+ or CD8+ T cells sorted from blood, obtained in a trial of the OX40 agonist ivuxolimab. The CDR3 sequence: CASKAGNSNQPQHF. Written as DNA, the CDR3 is TGTGCCAGCAAGGCGGGGAATAGCAATCAGCCCCAGCATTTT.